The source of this T cell receptor (beta chain) is a study of cytotoxic CD8 clonotypes in ibrutinib-treated CLL. CDR1 is WSHSY, CDR2 SAAADI, per germline. This CDR3 has 13 residues. V was clipped by 0 bases and J by 9 bases, with 8 bases between them. Generated by immunoSEQ multiplex PCR, the TCRdb table keeps only in-frame clones and is missing some. The data show 200,000 or so clones, more than 70% seen once. This clone was seen a handful of times. Specimen: PBMCs, collected after 12 months of ibrutinib treatment. The sequence derives from a human donor with chronic lymphocytic leukemia. The J gene is TRBJ2-2, the V gene TRBV10-2; D remains ambiguous. CDR3 amino acids: CASSESESRELFF. The CDR3 DNA is TGCGCCAGCAGTGAGTCGGAAAGCCGGGAGCTGTTTTTT.